This T cell receptor beta chain is from a study of PD-L1 blockade in urothelial cancer. The overall study: Patients started atezolizumab around 2014, 1,200 mg intravenously every 3 weeks. The study recovered a median of roughly 140,000 T cells per blood sample.

In germline, CDR1 is MNHNS, CDR2 SASEGT. The V end lost 4 bases, the J end lost 7 bases, and 14 bases lay between the germline ends. The length of the CDR3 is 14 residues. Produced via immunoSEQ multiplex PCR; TCRdb's table is partial and in-frame only. In the table there are about 50,000 clones, 80% to 90% of which are singletons. The time point was: pretreatment peripheral blood. Between 1 and 8 samples per patient were obtained, pretreatment and on-treatment. Sequences were derived from PBMCs, sampled around atezolizumab (anti-PD-L1) treatment. This TCR derives from a man between 65 and 80 years old with urothelial cancer. This chain joins TRBV6-1 and TRBJ1-5; D unresolved. The CDR3 region has the DNA TGTGCCAGCAGTGGAACCCTGGGCCGACAGCCCCAGCATTTT. Its protein is CASSGTLGRQPQHF.